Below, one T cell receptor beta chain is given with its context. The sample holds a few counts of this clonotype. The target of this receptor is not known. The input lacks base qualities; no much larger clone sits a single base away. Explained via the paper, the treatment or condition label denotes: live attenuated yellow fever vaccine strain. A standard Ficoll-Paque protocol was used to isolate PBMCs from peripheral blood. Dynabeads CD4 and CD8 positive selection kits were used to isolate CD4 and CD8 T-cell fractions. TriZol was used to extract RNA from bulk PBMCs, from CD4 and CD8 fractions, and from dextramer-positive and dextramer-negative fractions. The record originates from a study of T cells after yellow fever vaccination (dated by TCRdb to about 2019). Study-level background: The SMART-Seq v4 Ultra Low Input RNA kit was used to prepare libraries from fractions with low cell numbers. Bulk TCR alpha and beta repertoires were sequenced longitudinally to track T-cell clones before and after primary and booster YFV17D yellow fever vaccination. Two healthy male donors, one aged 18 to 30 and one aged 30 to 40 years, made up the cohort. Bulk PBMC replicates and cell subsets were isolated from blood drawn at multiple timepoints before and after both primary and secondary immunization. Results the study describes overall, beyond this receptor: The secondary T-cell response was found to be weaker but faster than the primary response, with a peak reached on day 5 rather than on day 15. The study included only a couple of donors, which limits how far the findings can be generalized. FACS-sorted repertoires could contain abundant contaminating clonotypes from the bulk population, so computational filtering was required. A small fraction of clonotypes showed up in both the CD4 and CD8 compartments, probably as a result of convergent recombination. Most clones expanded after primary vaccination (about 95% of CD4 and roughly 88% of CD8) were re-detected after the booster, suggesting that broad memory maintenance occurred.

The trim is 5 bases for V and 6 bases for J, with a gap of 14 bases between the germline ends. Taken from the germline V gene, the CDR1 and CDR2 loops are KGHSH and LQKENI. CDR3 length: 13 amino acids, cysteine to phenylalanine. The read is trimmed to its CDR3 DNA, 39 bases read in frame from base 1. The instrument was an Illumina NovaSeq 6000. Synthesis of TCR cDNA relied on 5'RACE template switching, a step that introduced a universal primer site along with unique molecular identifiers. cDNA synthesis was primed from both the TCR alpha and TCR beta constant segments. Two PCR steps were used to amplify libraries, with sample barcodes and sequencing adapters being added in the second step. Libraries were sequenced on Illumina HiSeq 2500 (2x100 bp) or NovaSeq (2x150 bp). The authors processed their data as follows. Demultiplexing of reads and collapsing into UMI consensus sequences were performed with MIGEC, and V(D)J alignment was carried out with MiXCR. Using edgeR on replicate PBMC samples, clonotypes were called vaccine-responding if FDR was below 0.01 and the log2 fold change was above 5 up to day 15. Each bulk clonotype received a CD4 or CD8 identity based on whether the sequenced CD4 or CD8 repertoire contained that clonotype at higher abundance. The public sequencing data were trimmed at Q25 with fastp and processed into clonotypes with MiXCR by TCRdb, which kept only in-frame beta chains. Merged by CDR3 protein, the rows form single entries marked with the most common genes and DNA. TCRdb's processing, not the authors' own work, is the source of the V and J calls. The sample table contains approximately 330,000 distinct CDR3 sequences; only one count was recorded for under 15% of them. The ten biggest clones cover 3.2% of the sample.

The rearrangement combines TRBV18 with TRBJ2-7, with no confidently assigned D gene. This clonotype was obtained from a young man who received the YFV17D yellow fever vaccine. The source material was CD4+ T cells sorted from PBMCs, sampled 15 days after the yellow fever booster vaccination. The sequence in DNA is TGTGCCAGCTCATCTACATCCGGGCCCGAGCAGTACTTC. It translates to CASSSTSGPEQYF.